One and the same sample provided the 23 T cell receptor beta chains below, sequenced in a study of T cells in Graves' hyperthyroidism and ophthalmopathy. TCR beta CDR3 sequences were amplified from RNA transcripts. The HTBI primer set was used in a first-round RT-PCR of the TCR CDR3. TCRdb reanalysed the multiplex PCR reads using MiXCR and keeps one entry per CDR3 protein. Of 480,000 or so distinct CDR3 sequences listed, around 50% were seen once; the top ten hold about 45%. The source material was peripheral blood or thyroid tissue (not recorded which). These receptors all come from an adult woman with Graves' disease, either hyperthyroidism or ophthalmopathy (not recorded which).

Concerning this clonotype itself: A read error is likely, as this CDR3 ends without the conserved phenylalanine or tryptophan. This sequence joins TRBV5-1 and TRBJ2-7; D may match TRBD1 or TRBD2 (5 bases each). The V end was cut by 4 bases, the J end by 9 bases, with 23 bases between. Germline lookup yields CDR1 SGHRS and CDR2 YFSETQ. CDR3 size: 15 residues. CDR3 nucleotide sequence: TGCGCCAGCAGCCCCCATCGGGGAGCGGAAAGGGGGCAGTACCTC. Its protein is CASSPHRGAERGQYL.

The CDR3 coding sequence is TGTGCCACCAGCACACCGGCCGGGGTCAGTGAAAAACTGTTTTTT. Its protein is CATSTPAGVSEKLFF. This chain uses TRBV15 with TRBJ1-4; D is unresolved. Per germline, CDR1 LNHNV and CDR2 YYDKDF (reference sequence). This CDR3 has 15 amino acids. Trimming left V 4 bases short and J 7 bases short, with 16 bases between.

V gene TRBV10-3 combines with J gene TRBJ1-1; weak D call: TRBD1 (5 bases). The germline V gene encodes CDR1 ENHRY and CDR2 SYGVKD. V was pared by 0 bases and J by 7 bases, with 9 bases between. CDR3 size: 13 residues. The CDR3 protein is CAISESGGNEAFF. CDR3 coding DNA: TGTGCCATCAGTGAGTCGGGGGGGAATGAAGCTTTCTTT.

The chain couples TRBV7-2 to TRBJ2-7; 7 bases fit TRBD2. The CDR3 consists of 15 residues. V shed 5 bases, J shed 4 bases, and the junction held 11 bases outside the gene matches. Germline-derived CDR1 and CDR2 are SGHTA and FQGNSA. This CDR3 is CASSPRASGDYEQYF. As DNA, the CDR3 is TGTGCCAGCAGCCCCAGGGCCAGCGGGGATTACGAGCAGTACTTC.

This clonotype was counted only a few times. This CDR3 is CASSETGVEQETQYF. The CDR3 region has the DNA TGTGCCAGCAGTGAGACAGGGGTGGAGCAAGAGACCCAGTACTTC. The chain has TRBV28 and TRBJ2-5, with 8 positions matching TRBD1. V shed 5 bases, J shed 2 bases, and the junction held 7 bases outside the gene matches. The CDR3 contains 15 residues. Germline V lookup: CDR1 MDHEN, CDR2 SYDVKM.

This clonotype has ten or more counts. This sequence joins TRBV7-9 and TRBJ1-3, with 9 bases fitting TRBD1. Germline-derived CDR1 and CDR2 are SEHNR and FQNEAQ (reference sequence). The length of the CDR3 is 16 residues. V was clipped by 1 base and J by 4 bases; unmatched bases: 5. In DNA, the CDR3 is TGTGCCAGCAGCTTAGGCCCGGACAGGGGCGGAAACACCATATATTTT. Encoded protein: CASSLGPDRGGNTIYF. Filled out from reference TRBV7-9 and TRBJ1-3, the complete variable domain reads DTGVSQNPRHKITKRGQNVTFRCDPISEHNRLYWYRQTLGQGPEFLTYFQNEAQLEKSRLLSDRFSAERPKGSFSTLEIQRTEQGDSAMYLCASSLGPDRGGNTIYFGEGSWLTVV.

V is TRBV6-5 and J is TRBJ1-5; tentative D call: TRBD1 (5 bases). This CDR3 comprises 13 residues. V was pared by 2 bases and J by 5 bases, with 7 bases between. The germline V gene has CDR1 MNHEY and CDR2 SVGAGI. Here the CDR3 reads CASSYGDDQPQHF. DNA of the CDR3: TGTGCCAGCAGTTACGGGGACGATCAGCCCCAGCATTTT.

This clonotype is a singleton in its sample. The chain joins TRBV25-1 to TRBJ1-2, with 7 bases aligning to TRBD1. V shed 5 bases and J 6 bases; nucleotides not matched to a gene: 12. This CDR3 is built from 15 residues. CDR1 is MGHDK and CDR2 is SYGVNS in the germline V gene. Here the CDR3 reads CASSSKGDSVHGYTF. The CDR3, as DNA: TGTGCCAGCAGTTCCAAGGGGGACAGTGTCCATGGCTACACCTTC.

As for this clonotype: A read error may explain this, as a much larger clone is one base away. The CDR3 loop reads CASSHSAGYEQYF. CDR3 DNA: TGTGCCAGCAGCCACTCAGCCGGCTACGAGCAGTACTTC. This sequence joins TRBV7-9 and TRBJ2-7, with D unresolved. Trimming removed 5 bases from V and 3 bases from J, with 11 bases in between. The CDR3 is made up of 13 amino acids. CDR1 is SEHNR, CDR2 FQNEAQ, per germline (reference sequence).

In its sample, this clonotype was seen a few times. The chain recombines TRBV14 with TRBJ2-7; possible D gene TRBD2, 6 bases. This CDR3 comprises 15 residues. Trimming removed 3 bases from V and 3 bases from J, with 15 bases in between. Germline V gene sequence: CDR1 SGHDN, CDR2 FVKESK. The CDR3 loop is CASSHTGTGVYEQYF. CDR3 DNA: TGTGCCAGCAGCCACACCGGGACGGGAGTCTACGAGCAGTACTTC.

This clonotype occurred once. The chain couples TRBV29-1 to TRBJ2-7; D is undetermined. Trimming shortened V by 4 bases and J by 2 bases, and 15 bases separated the two germline ends. CDR3 length equals 14 residues. Per the germline V gene, CDR1 is SQVTM and CDR2 is ANQGSEA. The DNA of the CDR3 is TGCAGCGTTGTCCCACGACCGAGCGCCTACGAGCAGTACTTC. It codes for CSVVPRPSAYEQYF.

This chain joins TRBV7-9 and TRBJ2-5; TRBD1 is a possible D gene (6 bases). The CDR3 extends over 14 amino acids. Trimming took 3 bases from V and 5 from J, leaving 13 bases between them. Germline V gives CDR1 SEHNR, CDR2 FQNEAQ (reference sequence). The CDR3 region has the DNA TGTGCCAGCAGCTTTGGGCAGGGGACGGAGACCCAGTACTTC. Translation gives CASSFGQGTETQYF.

V is TRBV20-1 and J is TRBJ1-1; 9 nucleotides align to TRBD1. The V gene's germline CDR1 is DFQATT and CDR2 SNEGSKA (reference sequence). The CDR3 sequence is 12 residues long. V shed 4 bases and J 6 bases; nucleotides not matched to a gene: 3. For the CDR3, the DNA is TGCAGTGCTACACAGGGGGCTGCTGAAGCTTTCTTT. Encoded protein: CSATQGAAEAFF.

The chain carries TRBV2 and TRBJ2-5; 9 bases align to TRBD1. This CDR3 is built from 16 residues. Germline trimming cut 7 bases from V and 5 bases from J; bases unmatched to any gene: 14. From germline, CDR1 is SNHLY and CDR2 FYNNEI. The CDR3 is CASNLQGATGMETQYF. The CDR3, as DNA: TGTGCCAGCAACCTACAGGGGGCAACCGGGATGGAGACCCAGTACTTC.

The chain joins TRBV7-6 to TRBJ2-7; 9 bases line up with TRBD2. There are 17 residues in the CDR3. V gave up 5 bases and J gave up 0 bases; unmatched junction bases: 11. CDR1 and CDR2 from the germline V gene are SGHVS and FNYEAQ. This CDR3 reads CASSPRASGASSYEQYF. As DNA, the CDR3 is TGTGCCAGCAGCCCGCGGGCTAGCGGGGCCAGCTCCTACGAGCAGTACTTC. Looking up the rest from reference TRBV7-6 and TRBJ2-7 gives the full variable domain: GAGVSQSPRYKVTKRGQDVALRCDPISGHVSLYWYRQALGQGPEFLTYFNYEAQQDKSGLPNDRFSAERPEGSISTLTIQRTEQRDSAMYRCASSPRASGASSYEQYFGPGTRLTVT.

V is TRBV7-2 and J is TRBJ2-7; D might be TRBD2 (6 bases). In germline, CDR1 is SGHTA, CDR2 FQGNSA. The CDR3 consists of 14 residues. V was pared by 1 base and J by 2 bases, with 9 bases between. Here the CDR3 DNA reads TGTGCCAGCAGCTTAGGCAGGGAGGCCTACGAGCAGTACTTC. This gives the protein CASSLGREAYEQYF.

This clonotype was found many times. The V and J genes are TRBV7-2 and TRBJ1-6; D ambiguous. The length of the CDR3 is 15 residues. The V and J ends lost 2 bases and 9 bases respectively, with 14 bases between them. The germline gives CDR1 SGHTA, CDR2 FQGNSA. CDR3 in DNA: TGTGCCAGCAGCTTAAGGGCGAGAAGTAGTTCACCCCTCCACTTT. Translated: CASSLRARSSSPLHF.

The chain has TRBV5-1 and TRBJ1-1, with D perhaps matching TRBD1 (5 bases). The CDR3 covers 17 residues. CDR1 SGHRS and CDR2 YFSETQ come from the germline V gene. V was trimmed by 3 bases and J by 2 bases, leaving 20 bases between them. CDR3 sequence reads: CASSSKSKGPANTEAFF. Written as DNA, the CDR3 is TGCGCCAGCAGCTCGAAATCTAAGGGACCGGCAAACACTGAAGCTTTCTTT.

The V gene is TRBV2, the J gene TRBJ1-2; D is ambiguous. Trimming stripped 8 bases from V and 9 bases from J, with 7 bases between. This CDR3 contains 9 residues. Looked up from germline, CDR1 is SNHLY and CDR2 is FYNNEI. The CDR3: CASRASYTF. The CDR3 coding sequence is TGTGCCAGCCGTGCTAGCTACACCTTC.

This clonotype was picked up many times. The chain is built from TRBV5-1 and TRBJ2-5, with 8 bases aligning to TRBD2. Germline V gives CDR1 SGHRS, CDR2 YFSETQ. This CDR3 has 15 residues. Trimming removed 0 bases from V and 2 bases from J; junction bases left unmatched: 3. CDR3 nucleotide sequence: TGCGCCAGCAGCTTGGGTAGCGGGACACAAGAGACCCAGTACTTC. The encoded protein is CASSLGSGTQETQYF.

Ten or more counts support this clonotype. This chain joins TRBV19 and TRBJ1-1; D unresolved. CDR1 LNHDA and CDR2 SQIVND come from the germline V gene (reference sequence). V dropped 3 bases and J dropped 5 bases, with 4 bases sitting between them. The CDR3 covers 11 residues. This CDR3 reads CASSMGTEAFF. For the CDR3, the DNA is TGTGCCAGTAGTATGGGAACTGAAGCTTTCTTT.

This clonotype was counted once. CDR3 sequence reads: CASRGSEAFF. In DNA form, the CDR3 reads TGTGCCAGCAGGGGGAGTGAAGCTTTCTTT. This chain joins TRBV2 and TRBJ1-1; D gene unclear. Germline V CDR1 and CDR2: SNHLY, FYNNEI. V was clipped by 6 bases and J by 7 bases, with 6 bases between them. The CDR3 loop spans 10 amino acids.

This clonotype was observed many times. The rearrangement uses TRBV5-4 and TRBJ1-1; 7 bases map to TRBD1. V lost 4 bases, J lost 1 base, and 7 bases stayed unmatched. The CDR3 is 15 residues long. The germline V gene encodes CDR1 SGHNT and CDR2 YYREEE (reference sequence). Here the CDR3 reads CASSHSDRRNTEAFF. The CDR3 region has the DNA TGTGCCAGCAGCCATTCGGACAGGAGGAACACTGAAGCTTTCTTT.